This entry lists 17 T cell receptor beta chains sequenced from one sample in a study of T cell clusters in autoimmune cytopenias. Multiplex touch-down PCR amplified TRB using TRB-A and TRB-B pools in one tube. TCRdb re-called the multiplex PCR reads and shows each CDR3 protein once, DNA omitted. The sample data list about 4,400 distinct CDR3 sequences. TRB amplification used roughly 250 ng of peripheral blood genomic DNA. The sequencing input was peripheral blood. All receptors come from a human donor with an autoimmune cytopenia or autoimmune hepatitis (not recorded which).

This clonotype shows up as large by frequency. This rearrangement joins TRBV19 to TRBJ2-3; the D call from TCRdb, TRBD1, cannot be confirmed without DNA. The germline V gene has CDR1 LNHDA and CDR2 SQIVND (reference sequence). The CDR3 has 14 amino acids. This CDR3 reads CASSQQESTDTQYF.

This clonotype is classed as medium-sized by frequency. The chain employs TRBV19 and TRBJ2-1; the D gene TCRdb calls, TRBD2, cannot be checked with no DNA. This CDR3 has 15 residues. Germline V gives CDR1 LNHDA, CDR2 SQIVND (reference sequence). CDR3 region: CASRTTGTSGGEQFF.

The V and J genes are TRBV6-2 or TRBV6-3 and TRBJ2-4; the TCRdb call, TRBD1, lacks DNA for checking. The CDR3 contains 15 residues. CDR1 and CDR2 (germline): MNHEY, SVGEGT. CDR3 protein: CASSFYRGNKNIQYF.

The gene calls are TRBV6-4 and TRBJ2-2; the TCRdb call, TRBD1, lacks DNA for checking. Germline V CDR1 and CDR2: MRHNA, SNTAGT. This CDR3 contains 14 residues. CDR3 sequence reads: CASSGAVFTGELFF.

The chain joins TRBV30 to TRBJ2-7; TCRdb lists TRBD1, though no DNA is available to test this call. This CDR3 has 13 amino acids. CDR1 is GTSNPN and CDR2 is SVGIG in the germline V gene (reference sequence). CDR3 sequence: CAWSEYRGGEQYF.

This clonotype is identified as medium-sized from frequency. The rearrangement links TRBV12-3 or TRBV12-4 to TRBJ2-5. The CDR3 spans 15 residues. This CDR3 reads CASSPTIDGQETQYF.

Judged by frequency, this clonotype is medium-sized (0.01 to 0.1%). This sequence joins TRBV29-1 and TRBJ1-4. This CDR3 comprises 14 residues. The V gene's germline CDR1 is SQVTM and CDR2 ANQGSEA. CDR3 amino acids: CSVEDRSSNEKLFF.

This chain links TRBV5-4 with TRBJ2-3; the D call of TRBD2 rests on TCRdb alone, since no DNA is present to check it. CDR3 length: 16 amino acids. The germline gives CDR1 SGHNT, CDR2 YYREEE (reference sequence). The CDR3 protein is CASSPLAGGATDTQYF.

CDR3 loop: CASSYSLAELYEQYF. The J gene is TRBJ2-7, the V gene TRBV6-5; TCRdb lists TRBD2, though no DNA is available to test this call. This CDR3 is built from 15 residues. From germline, CDR1 is MNHEY and CDR2 SVGAGI.

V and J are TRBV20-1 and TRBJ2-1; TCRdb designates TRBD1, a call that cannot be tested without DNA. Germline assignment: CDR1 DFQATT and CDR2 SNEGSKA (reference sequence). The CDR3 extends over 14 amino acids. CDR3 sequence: CSARALEGGNEQFF.

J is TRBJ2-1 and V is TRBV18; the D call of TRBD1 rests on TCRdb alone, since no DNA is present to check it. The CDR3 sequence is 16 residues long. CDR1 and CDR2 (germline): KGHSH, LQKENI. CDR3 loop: CASSLDGQSSYNEQFF. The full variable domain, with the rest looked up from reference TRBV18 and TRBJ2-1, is NAGVMQNPRHLVRRRGQEARLRCSPMKGHSHVYWYRQLPEEGLKFMVYLQKENIIDESGMPKERFSAEFPKEGPSILRIQQVVRGDSAAYFCASSLDGQSSYNEQFFGPGTRLTVL.

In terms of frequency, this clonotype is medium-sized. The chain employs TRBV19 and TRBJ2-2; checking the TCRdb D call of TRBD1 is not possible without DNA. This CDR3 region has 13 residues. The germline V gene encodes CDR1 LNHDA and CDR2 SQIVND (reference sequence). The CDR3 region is CASGTGVAGELFF.

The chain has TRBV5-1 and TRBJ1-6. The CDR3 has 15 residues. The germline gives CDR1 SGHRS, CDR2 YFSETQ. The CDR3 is CASSSSQTRDSPLHF.

CDR3 residues: CASSMGQGNGYTF. J is TRBJ1-2 and V is TRBV6-5; the D gene TCRdb calls, TRBD1, cannot be checked with no DNA. The CDR3 sequence is 13 residues long. Germline CDR1 is MNHEY and CDR2 is SVGAGI.

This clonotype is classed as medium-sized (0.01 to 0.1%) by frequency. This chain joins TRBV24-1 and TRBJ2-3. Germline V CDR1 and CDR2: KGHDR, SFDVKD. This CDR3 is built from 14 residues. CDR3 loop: CATSDLRGEDTQYF.

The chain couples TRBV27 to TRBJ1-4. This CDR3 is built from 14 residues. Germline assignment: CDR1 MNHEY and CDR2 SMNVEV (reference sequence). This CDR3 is CASRGRTTNEKLFF.

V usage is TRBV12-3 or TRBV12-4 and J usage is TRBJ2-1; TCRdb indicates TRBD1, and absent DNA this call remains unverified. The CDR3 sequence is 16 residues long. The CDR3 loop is CASRSHPGTGEREQFF.